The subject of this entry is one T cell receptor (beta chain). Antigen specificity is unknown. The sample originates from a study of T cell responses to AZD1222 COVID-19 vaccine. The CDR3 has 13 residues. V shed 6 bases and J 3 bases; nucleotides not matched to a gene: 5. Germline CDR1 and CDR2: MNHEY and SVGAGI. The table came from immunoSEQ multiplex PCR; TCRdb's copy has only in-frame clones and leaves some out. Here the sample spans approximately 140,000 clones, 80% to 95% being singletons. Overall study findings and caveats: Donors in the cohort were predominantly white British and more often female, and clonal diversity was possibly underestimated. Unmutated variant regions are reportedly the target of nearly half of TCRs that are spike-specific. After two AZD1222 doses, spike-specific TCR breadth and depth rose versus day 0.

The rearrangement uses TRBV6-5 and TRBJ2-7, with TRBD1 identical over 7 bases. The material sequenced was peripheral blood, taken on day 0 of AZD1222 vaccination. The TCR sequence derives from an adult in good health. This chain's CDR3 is CASSDPGGYEQYF. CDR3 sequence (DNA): TGTGCCAGCAGCGACCCAGGGGGCTACGAGCAGTACTTC.